This TCR beta chain was identified in a study of identical twins. Regarding the study as a whole: Some out-of-frame alpha sequences were shared by twins, and these showed excess low generation probability.

One entry per CDR3 protein results from TCRdb running MiXCR on the 5' RACE reads. This table holds around 280,000 distinct CDR3 sequences, about 8.3% found once. This CDR3 spans 16 amino acids. The V end lost 6 bases, the J end lost 0 bases, and 15 bases lay between the germline ends. CDR1 ENHRY and CDR2 SYGVKD come from the germline V gene. This clonotype was observed many times. As yet, its antigen is unknown. These data were likewise used in another study, on yellow fever vaccine responses in identical twins.

V usage is TRBV10-3 and J usage is TRBJ2-1, with D possibly matching TRBD2 (7 bases). Sequences were obtained from memory (CD45RO+) T cells sorted from blood. This clonotype originated in a woman in her late teens or twenties in good health. As DNA, the CDR3 is TGTGCCATCAGGACGAAGGGGGGGACCTCCTACAATGAGCAGTTCTTC. This sequence encodes CAIRTKGGTSYNEQFF.